Listed below are T cell receptor beta chains from one sample, sequenced in a study of glioma-infiltrating T cells after dendritic cell vaccination. The method was immunoSEQ multiplex PCR; TCRdb's version includes in-frame clones alone and lacks a portion of them. This table holds 90,000 to 140,000 clones, 90% found once. Sample: blood, taken after dendritic cell vaccination. The receptors here all came from a human donor with glioblastoma. Both conserved end residues are part of each CDR3. Fields, in order: J gene, V gene, D gene, clone size, CDR3 DNA, CDR3 protein. A D gene is named only where the DNA matches it firmly. Not all rows give a size; the values are once, few, many and, for expanded clones, a class.

>TRBJ1-1|TRBV5-8|TRBD1|-
TGTGCCAGCAGCTTGGGCACAGGGGGTTGGGACACTGAAGCTTTCTTT
CASSLGTGGWDTEAFF
>TRBJ2-3|TRBV29-1|-|-
TGCAGCGTTGAATGGGCTAGCCGCACAGATACGCAGTATTTT
CSVEWASRTDTQYF
>TRBJ1-6|TRBV5-6|TRBD1|-
TGTGCCAGCAGCCCGGGTCCGACAGGGAAATCCTATAATTCACCCCTCCACTTT
CASSPGPTGKSYNSPLHF
>TRBJ1-2|TRBV5-1|-|-
TGCGCCAGCAGCGCCACAGGGACCTATGGCTACACCTTC
CASSATGTYGYTF
>TRBJ1-2|TRBV5-1|-|-
TGCGCCAGCAGCTTGGAGTCGGTTAACTATGGCTACACCTTC
CASSLESVNYGYTF
>TRBJ1-2|TRBV2|TRBD1|-
TGTGCCAGCATGGGCTTGACAGGGGACTTACTTGGCTACACCTTC
CASMGLTGDLLGYTF
>TRBJ1-3|TRBV19|TRBD1|-
TGTGCCACCATGTACAGGGGCCCTGGAAACACCATATATTTT
CATMYRGPGNTIYF
>TRBJ2-3|TRBV27|TRBD2|few
TGTGCCAGCAGCCCTCCCACTAGCGCCTCTAGCACAGATACGCAGTATTTT
CASSPPTSASSTDTQYF
>TRBJ1-2|TRBV19|TRBD1|-
TGTGCCAGTAGTGCCCTCCAGGGGGAAGGTGGCTACACCTTC
CASSALQGEGGYTF
>TRBJ1-2|TRBV6-1|-|few
TGTGCCAGCAGTGAGGTAGGGGAAGTTGGCTATGGCTACACCTTC
CASSEVGEVGYGYTF
>TRBJ2-1|TRBV6-5|TRBD2|-
TGTGCCAGCAGCCGGACTAGCTACAATGAGCAGTTCTTC
CASSRTSYNEQFF
>TRBJ2-7|TRBV19|-|medium-sized
TGTGCCAGTAGATCTCCGTCGGCCTACGAGCAGTACTTC
CASRSPSAYEQYF
>TRBJ1-4|TRBV27|-|few
TGTGCCAGCAGTCCTCGGACAACAACTAATGAAAAACTGTTTTTT
CASSPRTTTNEKLFF
>TRBJ2-7|TRBV18|TRBD2|-
TGTGCCAGCTCCCGAGGAGCTAGCGGCTACGAGCAGTACTTC
CASSRGASGYEQYF
>TRBJ2-7|TRBV11-2|TRBD2|-
TGTGCCAGCAGCTTATTTAGCGGGAGTGAATACGAGCAGTACTTC
CASSLFSGSEYEQYF
>TRBJ2-3|TRBV7-2|TRBD2|few
TGTGCCAGCAGCTTAAGGTGGTTCGGTAGCGGGCCTGATACGCAGTATTTT
CASSLRWFGSGPDTQYF
>TRBJ1-1|TRBV7-3|-|-
TGTGCCAGCAGCCCCACGGGAGGGGGATACACTGAAGCTTTCTTT
CASSPTGGGYTEAFF
>TRBJ2-3|TRBV9|-|-
TGTGCCAGCAGCGACCCCAGGGGCTATAGCACAGATACGCAGTATTTT
CASSDPRGYSTDTQYF
>TRBJ1-1|TRBV11-2|TRBD1|-
TGTGCCAGCAGCTTAGGAAGGGGGCCCGGGGCACTGGCTTTCTTT
CASSLGRGPGALAFF